A single sample is the source of the 31 T cell receptor beta chains below, sequenced in a study of blood T cell repertoires in COVID-19. Sequencing was performed with immunoSEQ multiplex PCR; in TCRdb, only in-frame clones are kept and a portion is missing. The sample lists approximately 350,000 clones; around 83% were seen once. The sample taken for sequencing was peripheral blood. Every receptor here comes from a man aged 25-40 years with active or convalescent COVID-19.

This clone appeared once. The rearrangement links TRBV28 to TRBJ1-5; 9 nucleotides align to TRBD1. CDR3 length: 15 amino acids. The ends lost 1 base at V and 7 bases at J; junction bases unmatched: 5. Germline V gives CDR1 MDHEN, CDR2 SYDVKM. CDR3 in amino acids: CASSLSTGGRQPQHF. DNA for the CDR3: TGTGCCAGCAGTTTATCCACAGGGGGCCGGCAGCCCCAGCATTTT.

About this clone itself: The same CDR3 can be traced to other DNA sequences in this sample. This chain joins TRBV9 and TRBJ2-7; D gene unclear. V was shortened by 0 bases and J by 0 bases, with 7 bases between the two germline ends. Germline lookup yields CDR1 SGDLS and CDR2 YYNGEE. This CDR3 comprises 14 residues. CDR3 in DNA: TGTGCCAGCAGCGTAGGCAGGAACTCCTACGAGCAGTACTTC. Residues: CASSVGRNSYEQYF.

The chain recombines TRBV12-3 or TRBV12-4 with TRBJ2-3; D not resolved. This CDR3 is 13 amino acids long. The V end was cut by 1 base, the J end by 5 bases, with 7 bases between. The CDR3 sequence is CASSLDNGDTQYF. The CDR3 nucleotides read TGTGCCAGCAGTTTAGACAATGGAGATACGCAGTATTTT.

This rearrangement joins TRBV12-1 to TRBJ2-1; the table names TRBD2, a call not compared with the DNA. TRBV12-1 is a known pseudogene. This CDR3 has 16 amino acids. DNA of the CDR3: TGTGCCAGCAGCTTCGCCAACCCGGGAGCGGACAATGAGCAGTTCTTC. Translating gives CASSFANPGADNEQFF.

The genes are TRBV30 and TRBJ1-6; 7 bases are a match to TRBD1. V lost 6 bases to trimming and J lost 7 bases; unmatched junction nucleotides: 6. The CDR3 sequence is 13 residues long. The germline V gene encodes CDR1 GTSNPN and CDR2 SVGIG (reference sequence). The CDR3 loop is CACPGQRNSPLHF. CDR3 coding DNA: TGTGCCTGCCCGGGACAGCGAAATTCACCCCTCCACTTT. Full variable domain (missing parts from reference TRBV30 and TRBJ1-6): SQTIHQWPATLVQPVGSPLSLECTVEGTSNPNLYWYRQAAGRGLQLLFYSVGIGQISSEVPQNLSASRPQDRQFILSSKKLLLSDSGFYLCACPGQRNSPLHFGNGTRLTVT.

The V gene is TRBV29-1, the J gene TRBJ2-2; TRBD1 might be the D (6 bases). The V and J ends lost 7 bases and 7 bases respectively, with 13 bases between them. Germline V gene sequence: CDR1 SQVTM, CDR2 ANQGSEA. The CDR3 loop spans 12 amino acids. This CDR3 reads CSGYRVDGELFF. CDR3 DNA sequence: TGCAGCGGATACAGGGTCGACGGGGAGCTGTTTTTT.

The rearrangement joins TRBV4-1 to TRBJ1-6, with a tentative D call TRBD1 (5 bases). The length of the CDR3 is 15 residues. The V end was cut by 4 bases, the J end by 9 bases, with 16 bases between. CDR1 and CDR2 (germline): MGHRA, YSYEKL. In DNA form, the CDR3 reads TGCGCCAGCAGCCTAGAAGACAGTTCTCGTTCACCCCTCCACTTT. Amino acids: CASSLEDSSRSPLHF.

The chain carries TRBV14 and TRBJ1-2; no clear D. V was clipped by 1 base and J by 4 bases, with 10 bases between them. This CDR3 contains 14 residues. Germline V gives CDR1 SGHDN, CDR2 FVKESK. CDR3 in amino acids: CASSQGASPYGYTF. As DNA, the CDR3 is TGTGCCAGCAGCCAAGGAGCGTCCCCCTATGGCTACACCTTC.

This chain uses TRBV18 with TRBJ2-1, with 8 bases fitting TRBD2. The junction had 21 bases not matched to a gene; V was cut back by 4 bases and J by 10 bases. The CDR3 runs to 18 residues. From germline, CDR1 is KGHSH and CDR2 LQKENI. The CDR3 nucleotides read TGTGCCAGCTCACTTTCCACCCCGCTAGCGGGCGTGGGCGGCGAGCAGTTCTTC. Its translation: CASSLSTPLAGVGGEQFF.

The chain couples TRBV25-1 to TRBJ2-1; weak D call: TRBD2 (5 bases). Germline V lookup: CDR1 MGHDK, CDR2 SYGVNS. V was pared by 3 bases and J by 6 bases, with 18 bases between. CDR3 length equals 16 residues. The CDR3 sequence: CASSDPLAQVGNEQFF. CDR3 bases: TGTGCCAGCAGTGATCCGCTAGCCCAGGTCGGCAATGAGCAGTTCTTC.

The genes are TRBV20-1 and TRBJ2-1; D not certain. Germline V gene lookup returns CDR1 DFQATT and CDR2 SNEGSKA (reference sequence). The CDR3 consists of 11 residues. V was pared by 3 bases and J by 4 bases, with 4 bases between. This chain's CDR3 is CSASPYNEQFF. CDR3 in DNA: TGCAGTGCTAGCCCTTACAATGAGCAGTTCTTC.

The table lists this clone with a few counts. This sample also contains other DNA sequences that code for the same CDR3. The chain is built from TRBV28 and TRBJ1-1; D is unresolved. This CDR3 is 12 amino acids long. The V end lost 3 bases, the J end lost 5 bases, and 7 bases lay between the germline ends. Germline CDR1 and CDR2: MDHEN and SYDVKM. Here the CDR3 reads CASSFGGTEAFF. DNA for the CDR3: TGTGCCAGCAGTTTCGGAGGAACTGAAGCTTTCTTT.

The V and J genes are TRBV30 and TRBJ2-1; D remains ambiguous. This CDR3 has 14 residues. Germline-derived CDR1 and CDR2 are GTSNPN and SVGIG (reference sequence). Trimming took off 2 bases at V and 0 bases at J, with 8 bases between the two ends. CDR3 sequence reads: CAWSSSSSYNEQFF. In DNA form, the CDR3 reads TGTGCCTGGAGTTCCTCCAGCTCCTACAATGAGCAGTTCTTC.

The genes are TRBV6-5 and TRBJ1-1; D possibly corresponds to TRBD1 (5 bases). Germline CDR1 and CDR2: MNHEY and SVGAGI. Trimming cost V 0 bases and J 0 bases, with 8 bases left between them. The CDR3 loop spans 15 amino acids. CDR3 in amino acids: CASSYSPGMNTEAFF. The CDR3 coding sequence is TGTGCCAGCAGTTACTCGCCAGGGATGAACACTGAAGCTTTCTTT.

V gene TRBV5-8 combines with J gene TRBJ1-2; TRBD1 agrees at 10 bases. The CDR3 has 14 residues. CDR1 SGHTS and CDR2 YDEGEE come from the germline V gene. V shed 0 bases and J 8 bases; nucleotides not matched to a gene: 4. The chain's CDR3 is CASSLGQGARGYTF. As DNA, the CDR3 is TGTGCCAGCAGCTTGGGACAGGGGGCGAGGGGCTACACCTTC.

The chain recombines TRBV4-3 with TRBJ1-5, with D possibly matching TRBD1 (5 bases). There are 14 residues in the CDR3. Germline-derived CDR1 and CDR2 are LGHNA and YSLEER. The V end lost 0 bases, the J end lost 6 bases, and 9 bases lay between the germline ends. The CDR3 sequence: CASSQDAGIQPQHF. In DNA form, the CDR3 reads TGCGCCAGCAGCCAAGACGCAGGGATTCAGCCCCAGCATTTT.

The gene calls are TRBV4-1 and TRBJ1-1, with D perhaps TRBD1 (6 bases). V gave up 1 base and J gave up 5 bases, with 17 bases separating them. CDR3 length: 16 residues. Germline-derived CDR1 and CDR2 are MGHRA and YSYEKL. CDR3 sequence: CASSQGRSRDNTEAFF. The CDR3 bases are TGCGCCAGCAGCCAAGGTAGGAGTCGGGACAATACTGAAGCTTTCTTT.

This clone was seen just once. This chain joins TRBV30 and TRBJ1-2; 7 positions agree with TRBD1. The CDR3 totals 13 residues. Germline V gene data show CDR1 as GTSNPN and CDR2 as SVGIG (reference sequence). The CDR3 protein is CAVNRGEIGGYTF. The DNA of the CDR3 is TGTGCGGTTAACAGGGGAGAAATAGGTGGCTACACCTTC.

V and J are TRBV24-1 and TRBJ1-1, with D possibly TRBD1 on 6 matching bases. Trimming pared 4 bases from V and 6 bases from J, leaving 11 bases between. Germline-derived CDR1 and CDR2 are KGHDR and SFDVKD. The CDR3 length is 13 residues. CDR3 sequence (DNA): TGTGCCACCAGTGACCACAGGGACCCTGAAGCTTTCTTT. This encodes CATSDHRDPEAFF.

This clone has a handful of counts. This chain uses TRBV5-6 with TRBJ1-2; 7 positions agree with TRBD1. CDR3 length equals 14 residues. V lost 3 bases and J lost 7; bases outside the gene matches: 9. In germline, CDR1 is SGHDT, CDR2 YYEEEE. As DNA, the CDR3 is TGTGCCAGCAGCTACGGGAGACAGGGAGTTGGCTACACCTTC. The encoded protein is CASSYGRQGVGYTF.

V gene TRBV7-2 combines with J gene TRBJ2-1, with 8 bases aligning to TRBD2. CDR1 is SGHTA and CDR2 is FQGNSA in the germline V gene. This CDR3 spans 15 amino acids. Germline trimming cut 5 bases from V and 5 bases from J; bases unmatched to any gene: 8. The CDR3 reads CASSPISGGHNEQFF. The CDR3 DNA reads as TGTGCCAGCAGCCCGATAAGCGGGGGCCACAATGAGCAGTTCTTC.

This clone appeared a single time. This chain connects TRBV4-1 to TRBJ1-2; no reliable D call. Germline V gene lookup returns CDR1 MGHRA and CDR2 YSYEKL. The CDR3 extends over 13 amino acids. The V end was cut by 6 bases, the J end by 3 bases, with 11 bases between. The CDR3 DNA follows: TGCGCCAGCAGTAGGGAGTTTGACTATGGCTACACCTTC. The encoded protein is CASSREFDYGYTF.

This rearrangement joins TRBV13 to TRBJ2-2; 7 bases are a match to TRBD1. The CDR3 contains 18 residues. From germline, CDR1 is PRHDT and CDR2 FYEKMQ (reference sequence). The J segment lost 4 bases and the V segment lost 4 bases, leaving 15 bases of the junction unmatched. CDR3 amino acids: CASSSEDRLEVITGELFF. The CDR3 DNA follows: TGTGCCAGCAGCTCAGAGGACAGGTTAGAAGTTATCACCGGGGAGCTGTTTTTT. The variable domain in full, with the rest retrieved from reference TRBV13 and TRBJ2-2, is AAGVIQSPRHLIKEKRETATLKCYPIPRHDTVYWYQQGPGQDPQFLISFYEKMQSDKGSIPDRFSAQQFSDYHSELNMSSLELGDSALYFCASSSEDRLEVITGELFFGEGSRLTVL.

This clone is a singleton in its sample. The V gene is TRBV4-1, the J gene TRBJ2-4; D is perhaps TRBD2 (6 bases). CDR1 MGHRA and CDR2 YSYEKL come from the germline V gene. This CDR3 is built from 15 residues. The V end lost 0 bases, the J end lost 8 bases, and 14 bases lay between the germline ends. CDR3 amino acids: CASSQDGVTGDIQYF. The CDR3 DNA reads TGCGCCAGCAGCCAAGATGGGGTAACGGGGGACATTCAGTACTTC.

The chain has TRBV11-3 and TRBJ2-2; D perhaps matches TRBD2 (6 bases). V was cut by 4 bases and J by 0 bases, with 18 bases left in between. The length of the CDR3 is 18 residues. CDR1 and CDR2 (germline): SGHNT, YENEEA. The CDR3 DNA follows: TGTGCCAGCAGCTCAAGCGGTCGGGCTAGCGCGAACACCGGGGAGCTGTTTTTT. Translated: CASSSSGRASANTGELFF.

A single count supports this clone. This chain uses TRBV24-1 with TRBJ1-1, with D unclear. Trimming pared 7 bases from V and 9 bases from J, leaving 8 bases between. This CDR3 region has 10 residues. Germline CDR1 reads KGHDR; CDR2 reads SFDVKD. CDR3 DNA sequence: TGTGCCACCAGCCCTCCTCAAGCTTTCTTT. It yields the protein CATSPPQAFF.

This chain uses TRBV6-6 with TRBJ1-1; tentative D call: TRBD1 (5 bases). Trimming cost V 6 bases and J 1 base, with 9 bases left between them. CDR3 length: 13 residues. Germline V gene sequence: CDR1 MNHNY, CDR2 SVGAGI (reference sequence). Here the CDR3 reads CASSGTRNTEAFF. CDR3 coding DNA: TGTGCCAGCAGCGGGACTCGGAACACTGAAGCTTTCTTT.

The CDR3 reads CASSLRGKGGPNEKLFF. CDR3 sequence (DNA): TGTGCCAGCAGTTTAAGAGGAAAAGGGGGCCCGAATGAAAAACTGTTTTTT. This chain uses TRBV27 with TRBJ1-4; TRBD1 agrees at 7 bases. Germline CDR1 is MNHEY and CDR2 is SMNVEV (reference sequence). The CDR3 is 17 amino acids. J lost 5 bases, V lost 2 bases, and 11 bases had no gene match.

The V gene is TRBV2, the J gene TRBJ1-2, with D tentatively TRBD1 (5 bases). Per the germline V gene, CDR1 is SNHLY and CDR2 is FYNNEI. The CDR3 has 14 residues. Deletions cut 6 bases from V and 3 bases from J, with 14 bases between. In DNA form, the CDR3 reads TGTGCCAGCAGGCCTCGGGGGGGGTACTATGGCTACACCTTC. It translates to CASRPRGGYYGYTF.

The chain recombines TRBV27 with TRBJ2-1, with no clear D. V was trimmed by 4 bases and J by 7 bases, leaving 17 bases between them. Germline V gene sequence: CDR1 MNHEY, CDR2 SMNVEV (reference sequence). There are 15 residues in the CDR3. For the CDR3, the DNA is TGTGCCAGCAGTTACCTCCCGGGTGCCAAGAATGAGCAGTTCTTC. As protein: CASSYLPGAKNEQFF.

In this sample, this clone turned up a few times. The chain links TRBV30 to TRBJ1-2; a possible D gene is TRBD1 (6 bases). CDR1 GTSNPN and CDR2 SVGIG come from the germline V gene (reference sequence). The CDR3 has 11 residues. Trimming pared 8 bases from V and 5 bases from J, leaving 12 bases between. For the CDR3, the DNA is TGTGCCACCCGTGGACAGTATGGCTACACCTTC. Amino acids: CATRGQYGYTF.